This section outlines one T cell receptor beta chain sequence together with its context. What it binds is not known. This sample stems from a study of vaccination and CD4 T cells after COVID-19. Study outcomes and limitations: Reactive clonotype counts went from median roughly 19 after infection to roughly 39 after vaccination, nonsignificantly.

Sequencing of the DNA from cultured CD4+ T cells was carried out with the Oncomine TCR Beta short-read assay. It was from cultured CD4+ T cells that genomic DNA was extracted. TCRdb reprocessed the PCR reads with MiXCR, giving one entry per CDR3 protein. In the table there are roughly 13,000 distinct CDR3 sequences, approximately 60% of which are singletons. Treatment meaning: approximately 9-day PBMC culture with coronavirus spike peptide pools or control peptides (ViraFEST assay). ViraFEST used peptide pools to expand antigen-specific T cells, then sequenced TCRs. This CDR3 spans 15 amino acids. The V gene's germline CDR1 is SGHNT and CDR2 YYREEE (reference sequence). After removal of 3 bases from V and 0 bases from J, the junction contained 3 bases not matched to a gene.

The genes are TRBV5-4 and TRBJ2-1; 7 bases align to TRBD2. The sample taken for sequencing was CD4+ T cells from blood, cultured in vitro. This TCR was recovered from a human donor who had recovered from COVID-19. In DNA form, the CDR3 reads TGTGCCAGCAGCTGGGCTAGCGGCTCCTACAATGAGCAGTTCTTC. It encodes CASSWASGSYNEQFF.